Listed below are T cell receptor beta chains from one sample, sequenced in a study of control samples from healthy donors and cancer patients. Some clones are missing from TCRdb's copy, which holds only in-frame ones; the method was immunoSEQ multiplex PCR. The sample gives 130,000 or so clones, 85% to 90% of which show up once; 9.5% to 13% is in the top ten. Source material: blood. The receptors were sampled from a man aged 30 to 39 in good health. Each CDR3 is given with its conserved first and last residue. D genes are given only for firm matches. Some rows have no size entry. The others give once, few or many, or a class for an expanded clone.

TRBV28	.	TRBJ1-5	.	TGTGCCAGCAGCGGACACCCGAATCAGCCCCAGCATTTT	CASSGHPNQPQHF
TRBV12-3/TRBV12-4	TRBD2	TRBJ2-1	.	TGTGCCAGCAGTAGCGGGGGCCTCAATGAGCAGTTCTTC	CASSSGGLNEQFF
TRBV18	.	TRBJ2-6	.	TGTGCCAGCTCACCACTGGCAGTCGAAAGATCCGGGGCCAACGTCCTGACTTTC	CASSPLAVERSGANVLTF
TRBV13	TRBD1	TRBJ1-1	once	TGTGCCAGCAGGACAGGGCGAACTGAAGCTTTCTTT	CASRTGRTEAFF
TRBV14	.	TRBJ1-6	.	TGTGCCAGCAGCCAATACATCTATAATTCACCCCTCCACTTT	CASSQYIYNSPLHF
TRBV10-1	.	TRBJ1-5	few	TGCGCCAGCAGTGAGTGGGGGGAAAAGGTCCCCCGTGGCAATCAGCCCCAGCATTTT	CASSEWGEKVPRGNQPQHF
TRBV29-1	TRBD1	TRBJ1-1	.	TGCAGCACGGGGAAGGGGGCTTTGGGCACTGAAGCTTTCTTT	CSTGKGALGTEAFF
TRBV11-2	.	TRBJ1-2	.	TGTGCCAGCACCCGATCTGGACGGGGGATCTATGGCTACACCTTC	CASTRSGRGIYGYTF
TRBV28	.	TRBJ1-2	.	TGTGCCAGCAACGCCGGGGACAACGCCTATGGCTACACCTTC	CASNAGDNAYGYTF
TRBV4-1	.	TRBJ2-5	.	TGCGCCAGCAGCCCGACAGGTCTGCGGGAGACCCAGTACTTC	CASSPTGLRETQYF
TRBV6-5	.	TRBJ2-7	.	TGTGCCAGCATCAGGGGGGCGGCTCTCCCCTACGAGCAGTACTTC	CASIRGAALPYEQYF
TRBV3-1/TRBV3-2	.	TRBJ1-6	few	TGTGCCAGCAGCCTGACAGGCTATAATTCACCCCTCCACTTT	CASSLTGYNSPLHF
TRBV6-5	TRBD2	TRBJ2-1	.	TGTGCCAGCAGTTTCTACGGGGGGAACTACAATGAGCAGTTCTTC	CASSFYGGNYNEQFF
TRBV29-1	.	TRBJ1-1	.	TGCACCGGGAAACCCGGGAGAGGGGATGCTGAAGCTTTCTTT	CTGKPGRGDAEAFF
TRBV27	TRBD1	TRBJ1-2	.	TGTGCCAGCAGTTTTTCAGGGGGGTGGGATGGCTACACCTTC	CASSFSGGWDGYTF
TRBV7-9	.	TRBJ1-1	.	TGTGCCAGCAGCCCAAGCGAGATGAACACTGAAGCTTTCTTT	CASSPSEMNTEAFF
TRBV28	.	TRBJ1-1	.	TGTGCCAGCAGATCAGACGGAGAGAACACTGAAGCTTTCTTT	CASRSDGENTEAFF
TRBV24-1	TRBD1	TRBJ1-2	few	TGTGCCACCAGTGACCAGGGACAGGGGGCAAGTGGCTACACCTTC	CATSDQGQGASGYTF
TRBV12-3/TRBV12-4	.	TRBJ1-4	.	TGTGCCAGCAGTCCTCAACATAGTGAAAAACTGTTTTTT	CASSPQHSEKLFF
TRBV5-1	.	TRBJ1-2	once	TGCGCCAGCAGCTTAGACAGGTTCTATGGCTACACCTTC	CASSLDRFYGYTF
TRBV19	.	TRBJ2-2	.	TGTGCCAGTAGATACAGCCCGAACACCGGGGAGCTGTTTTTT	CASRYSPNTGELFF
TRBV3-1/TRBV3-2	TRBD1	TRBJ1-1	.	TGTGCCAGCAGCGGGGGGCAGGGGACAGGACGTTTCTTT	CASSGGQGTGRFF
TRBV27	TRBD1	TRBJ2-2	.	TGTGCCAGCAGGACTACCGGGACAGGGAGGTATACACAGGCCGGGGAGCTGTTTTTT	CASRTTGTGRYTQAGELFF
TRBV7-2	.	TRBJ1-4	.	TGTGCCAGCAGCTTAAGTCAGGGGAATGAAAAACTGTTTTTT	CASSLSQGNEKLFF
TRBV7-2	TRBD2	TRBJ2-7	.	TGTGCCAGCAGCTTTACTAGCGGACCCAACTACGAGCAGTACTTC	CASSFTSGPNYEQYF
TRBV30	.	TRBJ1-6	.	TGTGCCTGGAGTGTAATCTCGCGGCAGCTTTATAATTCACCCCTCCACTTT	CAWSVISRQLYNSPLHF
TRBV6-5	.	TRBJ1-2	.	TGTGCCAGCAGTTATGACAGCTATGGCTACACCTTC	CASSYDSYGYTF
TRBV11-3	.	TRBJ2-2	.	TGTGCCAGCGGACCATGGTTGTCCGGGGAGCTGTTTTTT	CASGPWLSGELFF
TRBV2	.	TRBJ1-2	.	TGTGCCAGCAAACAGACCTATGGCTACACCTTC	CASKQTYGYTF
TRBV13	.	TRBJ1-4	.	TGTGCCAGCAGCCCGGGGGGGGAAAAACTGTTTTTT	CASSPGGEKLFF
TRBV11-2	.	TRBJ1-2	few	TGTGCCAGCAGCCTAGCCCAGGTTGGGGGGGATGGCTACACCTTC	CASSLAQVGGDGYTF
TRBV2	.	TRBJ2-1	.	TGTGCCAGCAGGGGGTCGGGCAATGAGCAGTTCTTC	CASRGSGNEQFF
TRBV5-4	TRBD1	TRBJ1-6	.	TGTGCCAGCAGCTTGGGAACGGGACAGAGATATAATTCACCCCTCCACTTT	CASSLGTGQRYNSPLHF
TRBV14	.	TRBJ2-7	few	TGTGCCAGCAGCCTTGCCCAGGGGCGCCTGACCTACGAGCAGTACTTC	CASSLAQGRLTYEQYF
TRBV10-1	.	TRBJ1-1	.	TGCGCCACCTCTCGCGGGGGATCGGACACTGAAGCTTTCTTT	CATSRGGSDTEAFF
TRBV24-1	TRBD1	TRBJ1-1	.	TGTGCCACCAGTGTAGGACAGGGAGGGGGAAAAACTGAAGCTTTCTTT	CATSVGQGGGKTEAFF
TRBV11-3	TRBD1	TRBJ2-5	.	TGTGCCAGCAGGGGACAGACCGGGGAGACCCAGTACTTC	CASRGQTGETQYF
TRBV3-1/TRBV3-2	TRBD1	TRBJ2-3	once	TGTGCCAGCAGCCCCGGTGCAGGGGGCTACACAGATACGCAGTATTTT	CASSPGAGGYTDTQYF
TRBV6-5	.	TRBJ1-2	.	TGTGCCAGCCTCCGGGGTACTAACTATGGCTACACCTTC	CASLRGTNYGYTF
TRBV9	.	TRBJ1-1	.	TGTGCCAGCAGCGTAAATGCGGGGTGGACTGAAGCTTTCTTT	CASSVNAGWTEAFF
TRBV5-6	.	TRBJ1-1	.	TGTGCCAGCAGCTTGGAGCCAGTAATGAACACTGAAGCTTTCTTT	CASSLEPVMNTEAFF
TRBV25-1	.	TRBJ1-4	.	TGTGCCAGCACCGAAACATTACAAGATGAAAAACTGTTTTTT	CASTETLQDEKLFF
TRBV27	TRBD2	TRBJ2-5	.	TGTGCCAGCAGTTTCCGCCTAGCGGGGCATGAGACCCAGTACTTC	CASSFRLAGHETQYF
TRBV5-1	TRBD1	TRBJ1-1	.	TGCGCCAGCAGCTTGGAGGGACAGGCGGCCACTGAAGCTTTCTTT	CASSLEGQAATEAFF
TRBV5-8	.	TRBJ1-3	.	TGTGCCAGCAGTTTCGGGACCTCGAGCTCTGGAAACACCATATATTTT	CASSFGTSSSGNTIYF